These 18 T cell receptor beta chains came from one sample sequenced in a study of control samples from healthy donors and cancer patients. Data came from immunoSEQ multiplex PCR; TCRdb stores just in-frame clones and leaves some out. The sample yields 150,000 to 200,000 clones, around 93% seen once. Sequencing was done on a sample of blood. These receptors were obtained from a woman aged 60-70 years in good health.

The V and J genes are TRBV11-2 and TRBJ2-2, with 12 nucleotides matching TRBD2. The CDR3 length is 18 residues. In germline, CDR1 is SGHAT, CDR2 FQNNGV. The V and J ends lost 5 bases and 4 bases, in that order; junction bases with no gene match: 11. The CDR3 is CASSQRVPSGGGTGELFF. The CDR3 coding sequence is TGTGCCAGCAGCCAGAGGGTCCCTAGCGGGGGGGGCACCGGGGAGCTGTTTTTT. The complete variable domain, with remaining parts taken from reference TRBV11-2 and TRBJ2-2, reads EAGVAQSPRYKIIEKRQSVAFWCNPISGHATLYWYQQILGQGPKLLIQFQNNGVVDDSQLPKDRFSAERLKGVDSTLKIQPAKLEDSAVYLCASSQRVPSGGGTGELFFGEGSRLTVL.

The chain carries TRBV19 and TRBJ1-4; 7 nucleotides match TRBD1. The CDR3 sequence is 16 residues long. The ends lost 5 bases at V and 8 bases at J; junction bases unmatched: 14. From germline, CDR1 is LNHDA and CDR2 SQIVND (reference sequence). The CDR3 sequence: CASSVQGPPSNEKLFF. CDR3 in DNA: TGTGCCAGTAGTGTACAGGGGCCCCCCTCAAACGAAAAACTGTTTTTT.

This chain joins TRBV6-5 and TRBJ1-2; 7 bases agree with TRBD1. Per the germline V gene, CDR1 is MNHEY and CDR2 is SVGAGI. V trimming: 7 bases; J trimming: 7 bases; junction bases outside the gene matches: 12. This CDR3 comprises 14 residues. The CDR3: CASTQGGEVLGYTF. The DNA for the CDR3 is TGTGCCAGCACCCAGGGGGGGGAAGTACTTGGCTACACCTTC.

The chain uses TRBV30 and TRBJ1-5; D gene uncertain. Germline lookup yields CDR1 GTSNPN and CDR2 SVGIG (reference sequence). With 3 bases removed from V and 5 bases from J, the gap between germline ends came to 11 bases. The CDR3 has 13 residues. The CDR3 DNA is TGTGCCTGGAGCGACCGGGGTCATCAGCCCCAGCATTTT. As protein: CAWSDRGHQPQHF.

This clone was picked up a small number of times. V is TRBV5-4 and J is TRBJ2-5, with a possible D match to TRBD2 (7 bases). Germline CDR1 is SGHNT and CDR2 is YYREEE (reference sequence). V was trimmed by 1 base and J by 1 base, leaving 14 bases between them. The CDR3 runs to 16 residues. CDR3 coding DNA: TGTGCCAGCAGCTTGTCGGCGGGGGCTCTCCAAGAGACCCAGTACTTC. This translates into CASSLSAGALQETQYF. The full variable domain, with the rest looked up from reference TRBV5-4 and TRBJ2-5, is ETGVTQSPTHLIKTRGQQVTLRCSSQSGHNTVSWYQQALGQGPQFIFQYYREEENGRGNFPPRFSGLQFPNYSSELNVNALELDDSALYLCASSLSAGALQETQYFGPGTRLLVL.

The chain employs TRBV6-2 or TRBV6-3 and TRBJ1-5; D not resolved. The V gene lost 2 bases and the J gene lost 3 bases, with 8 bases spanning the gap. CDR3 size: 14 residues. In germline, CDR1 is MNHEY, CDR2 SVGEGT. The CDR3 DNA is TGTGCCAGCAGTTACCGGGGTCCCAATCAGCCCCAGCATTTT. Translation: CASSYRGPNQPQHF.

The chain joins TRBV6-6 to TRBJ1-2, with 8 bases that match TRBD1. The V segment lost 5 bases and the J segment 7 bases; nucleotides outside the gene matches: 9. The CDR3 is 14 amino acids. CDR1 and CDR2 from the germline V gene are MNHNY and SVGAGI (reference sequence). CDR3: CASSDRGEGFGYTF. The CDR3 DNA sequence: TGTGCCAGCAGTGACAGGGGAGAGGGGTTTGGCTACACCTTC.

The V gene is TRBV7-2, the J gene TRBJ1-2; TRBD1 aligns across 7 bases. This CDR3 region has 17 residues. The trim removed 5 bases at V and 1 base at J, leaving 13 bases unmatched. CDR1 and CDR2 (germline): SGHTA, FQGNSA. The CDR3 region is CASSKRGQWTGNYGYTF. For the CDR3, the DNA is TGTGCCAGCAGCAAAAGGGGACAGTGGACTGGTAACTATGGCTACACCTTC.

The chain joins TRBV9 to TRBJ1-3; 9 bases agree with TRBD1. V dropped 1 base and J dropped 2; count of bases not matched to a gene: 13. Germline CDR1 is SGDLS and CDR2 is YYNGEE. CDR3 size: 19 residues. The CDR3 sequence is CASSVTGTGSISAGNTIYF. The CDR3 bases are TGTGCCAGCAGCGTAACCGGGACAGGGTCTATCTCCGCTGGAAACACCATATATTTT.

The V and J genes are TRBV7-9 and TRBJ2-7; D is perhaps TRBD1 (6 bases). Germline CDR1 SEHNR, CDR2 FQNEAQ (reference sequence). CDR3 length equals 16 residues. V lost 3 bases, J lost 1 base, and 16 bases lay in between. The CDR3 DNA sequence: TGTGCCAGCAGCTTTGGCTCGGACAGCTCGTCCTACGAGCAGTACTTC. As protein: CASSFGSDSSSYEQYF. The variable domain in full, completed from reference TRBV7-9 and TRBJ2-7, reads DTGVSQNPRHKITKRGQNVTFRCDPISEHNRLYWYRQTLGQGPEFLTYFQNEAQLEKSRLLSDRFSAERPKGSFSTLEIQRTEQGDSAMYLCASSFGSDSSSYEQYFGPGTRLTVT.

The V call is TRBV7-9, the J call TRBJ1-6; D gene ambiguous. V was shortened by 5 bases and J by 7 bases, with 15 bases between the two germline ends. CDR1 is SEHNR and CDR2 is FQNEAQ in the germline V gene (reference sequence). This CDR3 spans 15 amino acids. The CDR3 region is CASSLTGSFNSPLHF. The CDR3 region has the DNA TGTGCCAGCAGCCTAACCGGATCTTTCAATTCACCCCTCCACTTT.

The chain recombines TRBV28 with TRBJ2-7; 7 nucleotides match TRBD2. This CDR3 has 19 residues. The germline V gene encodes CDR1 MDHEN and CDR2 SYDVKM. The ends lost 1 base at V and 2 bases at J; junction bases unmatched: 17. DNA of the CDR3: TGTGCCAGCAGTTTATCCTACAAAACCAAGGGAGGGATTACCTACGAGCAGTACTTC. Its translation: CASSLSYKTKGGITYEQYF. Supplemented by reference TRBV28 and TRBJ2-7, the full variable domain reads DVKVTQSSRYLVKRTGEKVFLECVQDMDHENMFWYRQDPGLGLRLIYFSYDVKMKEKGDIPEGYSVSREKKERFSLILESASTNQTSMYLCASSLSYKTKGGITYEQYFGPGTRLTVT.

This chain links TRBV9 with TRBJ1-4; the match to TRBD1 covers 8 bases. V lost 2 bases to trimming and J lost 2 bases; unmatched junction nucleotides: 2. Germline V CDR1 and CDR2: SGDLS, YYNGEE. This CDR3 region has 15 residues. CDR3 coding DNA: TGTGCCAGCAGCGTGACAGGGGATACTAATGAAAAACTGTTTTTT. Its protein is CASSVTGDTNEKLFF. Combining the CDR3 with reference TRBV9 and TRBJ1-4 gives the whole variable domain DSGVTQTPKHLITATGQRVTLRCSPRSGDLSVYWYQQSLDQGLQFLIQYYNGEERAKGNILERFSAQQFPDLHSELNLSSLELGDSALYFCASSVTGDTNEKLFFGSGTQLSVL.

This sequence joins TRBV11-2 and TRBJ2-6; TRBD2 aligns across 9 bases. With 3 bases clipped from V and 3 bases from J, the junction kept 6 bases outside the gene matches. The CDR3 has 17 amino acids. Germline V lookup: CDR1 SGHAT, CDR2 FQNNGV. CDR3 in DNA: TGTGCCAGCAGCTTTGTGCGGGGGGGCAGTGGGGCCAACGTCCTGACTTTC. Translated, it gives CASSFVRGGSGANVLTF. Based on the CDR3 plus reference TRBV11-2 and TRBJ2-6, the full variable domain is EAGVAQSPRYKIIEKRQSVAFWCNPISGHATLYWYQQILGQGPKLLIQFQNNGVVDDSQLPKDRFSAERLKGVDSTLKIQPAKLEDSAVYLCASSFVRGGSGANVLTFGAGSRLTVL.

The genes are TRBV12-3 or TRBV12-4 and TRBJ1-1; 7 nucleotides align to TRBD1. With V trimmed by 6 bases and J by 7 bases, 5 bases remained unmatched. The CDR3 runs 12 residues. DNA of the CDR3: TGTGCCAGCAGCAGGGGGGACGGTGAAGCTTTCTTT. Translating gives CASSRGDGEAFF.

The V and J genes are TRBV7-2 and TRBJ2-5; a weak D match, TRBD2 (6 bases). The CDR3 contains 16 residues. From germline, CDR1 is SGHTA and CDR2 FQGNSA. Trimming pared 5 bases from V and 5 bases from J, leaving 21 bases between. The chain's CDR3 is CASSGNLGLGGETQYF. In DNA, the CDR3 is TGTGCCAGCAGCGGCAATTTGGGACTCGGTGGGGAGACCCAGTACTTC.

The gene calls are TRBV7-2 and TRBJ1-2; 8 nucleotides agree with TRBD1. V was pared by 3 bases and J by 6 bases, with 6 bases of the junction left unmatched. The CDR3 loop spans 14 amino acids. Germline lookup yields CDR1 SGHTA and CDR2 FQGNSA. DNA for the CDR3: TGTGCCAGCAGCTTCACTCCACAGGGGGATGGCTACACCTTC. Its translation is CASSFTPQGDGYTF.

The chain is built from TRBV6-5 and TRBJ2-3, with TRBD2 matching 12 bases. Germline lookup yields CDR1 MNHEY and CDR2 SVGAGI. V shed 8 bases, J shed 3 bases, and the junction held 3 bases outside the gene matches. The CDR3 loop spans 14 amino acids. The CDR3 protein is CASSSGGETDTQYF. The CDR3 DNA reads TGTGCCAGCTCTAGCGGGGGGGAGACAGATACGCAGTATTTT.